This entry is about one T cell receptor beta chain. Its binding antigen is unknown. Base qualities are missing; no much larger clone stands one base away. The entry originates in a study of technical replicates of blood from several donors (dated by TCRdb to between 2016 and 2019). Library creation used the immunoSEQ multiplex PCR assay. TCRdb stores this immuneACCESS table with in-frame sequences only. Part of the clones is absent; in the studies checked, under half of the shortfall reflects unresolved V genes, and no reason is known for the rest. The sample data list about 85,000 clones, and about 95% of these were observed just once. The ten largest clones take up roughly 0.25% of the sample. Spanning cysteine to phenylalanine, the CDR3 consists of 14 amino acids. Of all the DNA, just the CDR3 is kept, 42 bases in frame from base 1. Here V drops 3 bases and J drops 4 bases, and the junction holds 6 bases not matched to any gene. CDR1 and CDR2, per the germline V gene (reference sequence), are GTSNPN and SVGIG.

The sample comprised T cells isolated from PBMCs. The rearrangement joined TRBV30 to TRBJ1-1; the junction holds 9 bases that match TRBD1. The receptor comes from a human donor in good health. The DNA is as follows: TGTGCCTGGAGGGTGACAGGGGGATCCACTGAAGCTTTCTTT. Its protein reads: CAWRVTGGSTEAFF.